The present entry profiles one T cell receptor (beta chain) with its context. Its target is unknown. The data were produced by immunoSEQ multiplex PCR, yet TCRdb's version contains in-frame clones alone and is incomplete. The sample has tens of thousands of clones, approximately 87% seen once; the top ten hold over 1.1%. The data were obtained in a study of T cell responses to AZD1222 COVID-19 vaccine. Study-level findings and limits: Unmutated variant regions are reportedly targeted by nearly half of spike-specific TCRs. Donor demographics were predominantly white British with a female majority; clonal diversity may be underestimated. Vaccine-associated CD4 TCRs spanned spike, dominant at 160-218 and 743-854.

V was shortened by 1 base and J by 3 bases, with 6 bases between the two germline ends. Per germline, CDR1 MGHRA and CDR2 YSYEKL. The CDR3 is made up of 13 amino acids. This chain joins TRBV4-1 and TRBJ1-1; D not certain. Sample: peripheral blood, taken 28 days after the second AZD1222 dose. This TCR was sampled from an adult who received the AZD1222 COVID-19 vaccine. The CDR3 here is CASSQALDTEAFF. The CDR3 coding sequence is TGCGCCAGCAGCCAAGCCCTCGACACTGAAGCTTTCTTT.